The clone carrying this T cell receptor beta chain was counted only a few times. V trimming: 2 bases; J trimming: 2 bases; junction bases outside the gene matches: 3. This CDR3 region has 15 residues. Germline CDR1 LGHDT, CDR2 YNNKEL (reference sequence). The entry originates in a study of blood T cell repertoires in COVID-19. Overall study context: Italy, Spain and the United States were the sources of the convalescent and acute COVID-19 samples.

Under the authors' procedure: Reference gene primers were amplified, and this amplification served to estimate nucleated cell counts. The table came from immunoSEQ multiplex PCR; TCRdb's copy has only in-frame clones and leaves some out. V and J calls plus clone size are reproduced from that table; the DNA served to infer D and trimming. This sample carries under 200,000 clones, more than 85% of them seen once, and the ten largest clones take about 0.54%. This TCR came from a man aged 50-59 years with acute or convalescent COVID-19. This chain uses TRBV3-1 (or the pseudogene TRBV3-2) with TRBJ2-7; 10 bases are shared with TRBD2. Material: peripheral blood. The DNA of the CDR3 is TGTGCCAGCAGCCAACCTAGCGGGGGTCCCTACGAGCAGTACTTC. It is translated as CASSQPSGGPYEQYF.